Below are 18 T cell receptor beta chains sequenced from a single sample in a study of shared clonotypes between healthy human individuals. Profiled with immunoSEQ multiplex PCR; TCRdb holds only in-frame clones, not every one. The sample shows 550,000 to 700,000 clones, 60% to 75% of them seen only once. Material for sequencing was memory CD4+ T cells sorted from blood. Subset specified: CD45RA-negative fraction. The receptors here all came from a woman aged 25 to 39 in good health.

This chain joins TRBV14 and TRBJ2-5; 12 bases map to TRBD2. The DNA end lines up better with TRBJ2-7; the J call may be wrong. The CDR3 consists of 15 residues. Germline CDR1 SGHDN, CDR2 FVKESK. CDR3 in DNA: TGTGCCAGCAGCCCACTAGCGGGAGGTTTTCTCGAGCAGTACTTC. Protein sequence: CASSPLAGGFLEQYF.

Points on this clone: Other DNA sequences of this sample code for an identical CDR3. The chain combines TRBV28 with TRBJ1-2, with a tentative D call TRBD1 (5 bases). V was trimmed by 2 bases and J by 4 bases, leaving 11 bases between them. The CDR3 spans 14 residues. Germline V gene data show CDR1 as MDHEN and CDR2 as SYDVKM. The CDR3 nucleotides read TGTGCCAGCAGTTTACAGGGACTCGGCTATGGCTACACCTTC. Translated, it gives CASSLQGLGYGYTF.

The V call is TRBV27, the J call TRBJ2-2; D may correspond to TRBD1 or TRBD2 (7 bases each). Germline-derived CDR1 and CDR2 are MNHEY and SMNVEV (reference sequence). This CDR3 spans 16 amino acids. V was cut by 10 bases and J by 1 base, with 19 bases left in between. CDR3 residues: CANPSRGTVNTGELFF. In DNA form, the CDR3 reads TGTGCCAACCCTTCGCGGGGGACAGTGAACACCGGGGAGCTGTTTTTT.

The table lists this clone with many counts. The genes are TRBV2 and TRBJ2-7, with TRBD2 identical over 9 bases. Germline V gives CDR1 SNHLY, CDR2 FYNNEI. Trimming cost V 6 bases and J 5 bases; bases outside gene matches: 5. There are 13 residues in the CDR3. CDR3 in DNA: TGTGCCAGCAGCCTAGCGGGAAAGGACGAGCAGTACTTC. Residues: CASSLAGKDEQYF.

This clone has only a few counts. The CDR3 loop reads CASDSNQPQHF. In nucleotides, the CDR3 is TGTGCCAGCGATAGCAATCAGCCCCAGCATTTT. The genes are TRBV6-1 and TRBJ1-5; D remains ambiguous. V dropped 8 bases and J dropped 0 bases, with 2 bases sitting between them. From germline, CDR1 is MNHNS and CDR2 SASEGT. The CDR3 is 11 residues long.

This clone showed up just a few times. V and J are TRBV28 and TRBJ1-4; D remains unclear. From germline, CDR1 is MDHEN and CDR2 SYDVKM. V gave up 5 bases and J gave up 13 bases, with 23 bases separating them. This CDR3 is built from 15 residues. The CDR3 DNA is TGTGCCAGCAGTCCCCCCAGCCTGATGAGAAAAACACTGTTTTTT. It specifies CASSPPSLMRKTLFF.

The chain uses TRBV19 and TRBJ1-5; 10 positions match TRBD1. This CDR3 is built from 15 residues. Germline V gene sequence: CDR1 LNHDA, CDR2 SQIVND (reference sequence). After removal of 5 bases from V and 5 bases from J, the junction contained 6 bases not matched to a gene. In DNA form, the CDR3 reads TGTGCCAGTAGTCAAGCCGGGACAGGGGATCAGCCCCAGCATTTT. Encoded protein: CASSQAGTGDQPQHF.

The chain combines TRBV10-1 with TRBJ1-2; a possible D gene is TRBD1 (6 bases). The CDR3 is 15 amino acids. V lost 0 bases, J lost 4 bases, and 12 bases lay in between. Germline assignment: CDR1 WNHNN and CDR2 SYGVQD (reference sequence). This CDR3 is CASSESLDSLYGYTF. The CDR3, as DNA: TGCGCCAGCAGTGAGTCCTTGGACAGTCTCTATGGCTACACCTTC.

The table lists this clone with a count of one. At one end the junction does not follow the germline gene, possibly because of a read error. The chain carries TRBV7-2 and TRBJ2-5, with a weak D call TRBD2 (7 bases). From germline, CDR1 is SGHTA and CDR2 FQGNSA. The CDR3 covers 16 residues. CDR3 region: CASSLAVQTRGETQYF. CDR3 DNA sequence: TGTGCCAGCAGCCTAGCGGTACAAACCAGGGGAGAGACCCAGTACTTC.

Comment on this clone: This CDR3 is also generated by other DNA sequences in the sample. The CDR3 is CASSLGDPSEQYF. The DNA for the CDR3 is TGTGCCAGCAGCCTGGGGGATCCAAGCGAGCAGTACTTC. J is TRBJ2-7 and V is TRBV5-8; D possibly uses TRBD1 or TRBD2 (5 bases each). V lost 4 bases, J lost 6 bases, and 14 bases lay in between. Germline V gene sequence: CDR1 SGHTS, CDR2 YDEGEE. The CDR3 sequence is 13 residues long.

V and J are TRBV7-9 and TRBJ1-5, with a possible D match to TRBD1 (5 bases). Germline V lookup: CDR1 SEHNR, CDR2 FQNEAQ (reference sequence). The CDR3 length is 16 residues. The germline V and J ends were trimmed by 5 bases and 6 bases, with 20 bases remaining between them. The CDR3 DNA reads TGTGCCAGCAGCGCGTCTGGGACCACGAGAGGTCAGCCCCAGCATTTT. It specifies CASSASGTTRGQPQHF.

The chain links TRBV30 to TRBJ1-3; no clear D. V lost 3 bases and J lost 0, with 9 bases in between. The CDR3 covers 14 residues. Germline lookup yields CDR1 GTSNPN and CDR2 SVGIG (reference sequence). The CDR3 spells CAWRRANSGNTIYF. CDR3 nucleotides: TGTGCCTGGAGGAGGGCTAACTCTGGAAACACCATATATTTT.

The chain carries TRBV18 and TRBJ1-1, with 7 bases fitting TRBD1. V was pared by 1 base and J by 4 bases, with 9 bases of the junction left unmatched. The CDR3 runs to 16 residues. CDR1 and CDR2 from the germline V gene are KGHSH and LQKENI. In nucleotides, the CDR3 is TGTGCCAGCTCACCACGAGAGCAGGGGGAGGGCACTGAAGCTTTCTTT. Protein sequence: CASSPREQGEGTEAFF.

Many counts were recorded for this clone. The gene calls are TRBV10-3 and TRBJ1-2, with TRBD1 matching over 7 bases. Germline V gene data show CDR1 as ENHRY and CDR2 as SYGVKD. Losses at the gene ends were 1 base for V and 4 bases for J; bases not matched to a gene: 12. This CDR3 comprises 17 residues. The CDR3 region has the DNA TGTGCCATCAGTGAGTTAGGGGGCGCGAAGTCTGGCTATGGCTACACCTTC. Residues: CAISELGGAKSGYGYTF.

CDR3 sequence (DNA): TGTGCCAGCAGTGCCTCAGGGCACAGCTACGAGCAGTACTTC. Translation gives CASSASGHSYEQYF. This chain uses TRBV25-1 with TRBJ2-7; D perhaps matches TRBD1 (5 bases). Looked up from germline, CDR1 is MGHDK and CDR2 is SYGVNS. There are 14 residues in the CDR3. V was clipped by 4 bases and J by 3 bases, with 13 bases between them.

The CDR3, as DNA: TGTGCCAGTAGTATAGGAGGGGGAACCGGGGAGCTGTTTTTT. Residues: CASSIGGGTGELFF. The rearrangement links TRBV19 to TRBJ2-2; TRBD1 might be the D (6 bases). CDR1 is LNHDA, CDR2 SQIVND, per germline (reference sequence). V was shortened by 1 base and J by 5 bases, with 8 bases between the two germline ends. The CDR3 length is 14 residues. Drawing the rest from reference TRBV19 and TRBJ2-2, the complete variable domain is DGGITQSPKYLFRKEGQNVTLSCEQNLNHDAMYWYRQDPGQGLRLIYYSQIVNDFQKGDIAEGYSVSREKKESFPLTVTSAQKNPTAFYLCASSIGGGTGELFFGEGSRLTVL.

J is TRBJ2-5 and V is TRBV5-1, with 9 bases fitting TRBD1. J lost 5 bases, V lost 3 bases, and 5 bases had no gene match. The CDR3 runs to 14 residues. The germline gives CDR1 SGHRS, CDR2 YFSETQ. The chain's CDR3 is CASSSTGGFETQYF. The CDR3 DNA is TGCGCCAGCAGCTCGACAGGGGGTTTTGAGACCCAGTACTTC.

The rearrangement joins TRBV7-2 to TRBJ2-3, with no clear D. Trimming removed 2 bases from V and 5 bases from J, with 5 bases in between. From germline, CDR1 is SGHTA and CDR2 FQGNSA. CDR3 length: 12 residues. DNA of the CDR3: TGTGCCAGCAGCTTAATTATAGATACGCAGTATTTT. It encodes CASSLIIDTQYF.